This TCR beta chain was identified in a study of TIL therapy for anti-PD-1-resistant metastatic lung cancer. Whole-study context: Tumors were harvested before any PD-1/PD-L1 blockade. Half of patients were current or former smokers.

The study's findings and limits: After infusion, TIL clonotypes partly replaced peripheral T cells and declined over months.

Indicated time point: pre-treatment sample, taken before nivolumab and TIL therapy. This was the immunoSEQ v3 assay. Clones were sequenced by immunoSEQ multiplex PCR, and TCRdb holds only the in-frame ones, with some missing. The sample has tens of thousands of clones; around three quarters are singletons. Deletions cut 1 base from V and 4 bases from J, with 5 bases between. This CDR3 contains 11 residues. The germline V gene encodes CDR1 GTSNPN and CDR2 SVGIG (reference sequence). Remarks on this clone: The antigen is unknown.

The V call is TRBV30, the J call TRBJ2-7; D gene uncertain. Here the sequenced sample was blood, taken at baseline. This clonotype was obtained from a woman aged 30-79 years with non-small cell lung cancer. The CDR3 loop is CAWSGRYEQYF. CDR3 sequence (DNA): TGTGCCTGGAGTGGGAGATACGAGCAGTACTTC.